These 22 T cell receptor beta chains were sequenced from one sample in a study of OX40 agonist ivuxolimab in advanced cancers. Only in-frame clones appear in the TCRdb table, and some are missing; sequencing was by immunoSEQ multiplex PCR. Among 60,000 to 85,000 clones listed, 77% were seen once. This specimen consisted of CD4+ or CD8+ T cells sorted from blood, obtained in a trial of the OX40 agonist ivuxolimab. These receptors came from an adult with an advanced solid tumor such as melanoma, head and neck, liver or kidney cancer.

The chain carries TRBV5-1 and TRBJ1-2; 10 bases agree with TRBD1. Germline-derived CDR1 and CDR2 are SGHRS and YFSETQ. The CDR3 is 15 residues long. The trim removed 0 bases at V and 7 bases at J, leaving 6 bases unmatched. The CDR3 region is CASSLAGTGVGGYTF. DNA for the CDR3: TGCGCCAGCAGCTTGGCCGGGACAGGGGTAGGTGGCTACACCTTC.

In its sample, this clone was seen once. The chain employs TRBV29-1 and TRBJ2-3; possible D gene TRBD2, 6 bases. Germline assignment: CDR1 SQVTM and CDR2 ANQGSEA. The CDR3 is 14 amino acids. Trimming took 5 bases from V and 3 from J, leaving 15 bases between them. DNA for the CDR3: TGCAGCGTTCGGCCTAGCGTCGGAACAGATACGCAGTATTTT. Protein product: CSVRPSVGTDTQYF.

The chain combines TRBV6-1 with TRBJ1-1; no firm D call. The CDR3 has 13 residues. The V gene's germline CDR1 is MNHNS and CDR2 SASEGT. V was cut by 2 bases and J by 12 bases, with 16 bases left in between. The CDR3 is CASSETNSAGSFF. For the CDR3, the DNA is TGTGCCAGCAGTGAAACCAACAGCGCTGGATCTTTCTTT.

CDR3 DNA sequence: TGTGCCAGCAGCTTATATAGCGAGGGTGAGCAGTTCTTC. Its translation is CASSLYSEGEQFF. The chain combines TRBV7-3 with TRBJ2-1; a possible D gene is TRBD2 (5 bases). This CDR3 has 13 amino acids. Looked up from germline, CDR1 is SGHTA and CDR2 is FQGTGA. The V end was cut by 2 bases, the J end by 9 bases, with 11 bases between.

J is TRBJ1-2 and V is TRBV6-1; 8 positions match TRBD1. The germline V gene encodes CDR1 MNHNS and CDR2 SASEGT. V shed 6 bases and J 8 bases; nucleotides not matched to a gene: 14. This CDR3 is built from 15 residues. The CDR3 DNA sequence: TGTGCCAGCAGCGCCGGGGACAGGATTACTGGGGGCTACACCTTC. Translated, it gives CASSAGDRITGGYTF.

This clone was counted a few times. The chain couples TRBV7-2 to TRBJ1-5, with 7 bases identical to TRBD1. With V trimmed by 5 bases and J by 9 bases, 7 bases remained unmatched. Germline lookup yields CDR1 SGHTA and CDR2 FQGNSA. The CDR3 runs to 13 residues. This CDR3 is CASSPGQARPQHF. The CDR3 DNA reads as TGTGCCAGCAGCCCTGGACAGGCCCGGCCCCAGCATTTT. Full variable domain (outside the CDR3, taken from reference TRBV7-2 and TRBJ1-5): GAGVSQSPSNKVTEKGKDVELRCDPISGHTALYWYRQSLGQGLEFLIYFQGNSAPDKSGLPSDRFSAERTGGSVSTLTIQRTQQEDSAVYLCASSPGQARPQHFGDGTRLSIL.

The chain employs TRBV21-1 and TRBJ2-7; the D call of TRBD1 is as the table states it, not checked on the DNA. TRBV21-1 is given as a pseudogene. This CDR3 is 13 amino acids long. The CDR3 DNA is TGTGCCAGCAGCAAAGCACCAGGGCACGAGCAGTACTTC. This encodes CASSKAPGHEQYF.

CDR3 DNA sequence: TGTGCCAGCAGCCCATATGGGGGGGCCTCTACGCATACGCAGTATTTT. As protein: CASSPYGGASTHTQYF. V is TRBV28 and J is TRBJ2-3; D may be TRBD2 (7 bases). Germline CDR1 MDHEN, CDR2 SYDVKM. CDR3 size: 16 residues. V lost 6 bases, J lost 7 bases, and 23 bases lay in between.

This clone was seen many times. V is TRBV9 and J is TRBJ1-5; no reliable D call. In germline, CDR1 is SGDLS, CDR2 YYNGEE. Trimming cost V 0 bases and J 4 bases, with 11 bases left between them. This CDR3 spans 15 amino acids. The CDR3 sequence: CASSVDIGPNQPQHF. The CDR3 DNA follows: TGTGCCAGCAGCGTAGATATCGGACCTAATCAGCCCCAGCATTTT. The full variable domain, rest sourced from reference TRBV9 and TRBJ1-5, is DSGVTQTPKHLITATGQRVTLRCSPRSGDLSVYWYQQSLDQGLQFLIQYYNGEERAKGNILERFSAQQFPDLHSELNLSSLELGDSALYFCASSVDIGPNQPQHFGDGTRLSIL.

This chain uses TRBV7-2 with TRBJ2-1; D call uncertain. With 1 base removed from V and 4 bases from J, the gap between germline ends came to 11 bases. Looked up from germline, CDR1 is SGHTA and CDR2 is FQGNSA. The CDR3 spans 15 residues. CDR3 protein: CASSLVDAEYNEQFF. The DNA for the CDR3 is TGTGCCAGCAGCTTAGTGGATGCGGAATACAATGAGCAGTTCTTC.

The chain employs TRBV19 and TRBJ1-4; D possibly corresponds to TRBD1 (5 bases). Trimming pared 3 bases from V and 7 bases from J, leaving 12 bases between. The germline gives CDR1 LNHDA, CDR2 SQIVND (reference sequence). CDR3 length equals 14 residues. The CDR3 spells CASSMLEGIEKLFF. In DNA, the CDR3 is TGTGCCAGTAGTATGCTCGAGGGGATTGAAAAACTGTTTTTT. The whole variable domain, remainder taken from reference TRBV19 and TRBJ1-4, is DGGITQSPKYLFRKEGQNVTLSCEQNLNHDAMYWYRQDPGQGLRLIYYSQIVNDFQKGDIAEGYSVSREKKESFPLTVTSAQKNPTAFYLCASSMLEGIEKLFFGSGTQLSVL.

The chain links TRBV7-9 to TRBJ1-2; D is perhaps TRBD1 (6 bases). The germline CDR1 and CDR2 sequences are SEHNR and FQNEAQ (reference sequence). The CDR3 extends over 17 amino acids. Between the trimmed V and J ends, which lost 5 bases and 4 bases, there was a span of 23 bases. CDR3: CASSEVYTGIHTYGYTF. In DNA form, the CDR3 reads TGTGCCAGCAGCGAAGTTTATACAGGGATCCACACCTATGGCTACACCTTC. The full variable domain, its missing parts supplied by reference TRBV7-9 and TRBJ1-2, is DTGVSQNPRHKITKRGQNVTFRCDPISEHNRLYWYRQTLGQGPEFLTYFQNEAQLEKSRLLSDRFSAERPKGSFSTLEIQRTEQGDSAMYLCASSEVYTGIHTYGYTFGSGTRLTVV.

The chain carries TRBV5-8 and TRBJ2-1, with 10 bases lining up with TRBD2. The CDR3 contains 15 residues. Trimming took 1 base from V and 4 from J; bases not matched to a gene: 2. Germline-derived CDR1 and CDR2 are SGHTS and YDEGEE. CDR3 bases: TGTGCCAGCAGCTTGTTGACTAGCGGGTACAATGAGCAGTTCTTC. Amino acid sequence: CASSLLTSGYNEQFF.

This chain links TRBV4-1 with TRBJ2-7; D is ambiguous. V lost 0 bases and J lost 4, with 13 bases in between. Germline lookup yields CDR1 MGHRA and CDR2 YSYEKL. This CDR3 is built from 15 residues. The DNA for the CDR3 is TGCGCCAGCAGCCAAGAAGCCCCCGGCCTATACGAGCAGTACTTC. Translating it yields CASSQEAPGLYEQYF.

J is TRBJ2-7 and V is TRBV10-1; no firm D call. V lost 6 bases, J lost 0 bases, and 18 bases lay in between. CDR1 is WNHNN, CDR2 SYGVQD, per germline (reference sequence). This CDR3 has 16 residues. The CDR3 bases are TGCGCCAGCAGATACGACCCTATTTTCAGCTCCTACGAGCAGTACTTC. Translated, it gives CASRYDPIFSSYEQYF.

The CDR3 is CATSRQGQETQYF. Here the CDR3 DNA reads TGTGCCACCAGCAGACAGGGGCAAGAGACCCAGTACTTC. The chain employs TRBV15 and TRBJ2-5, with D perhaps matching TRBD1 (6 bases). The CDR3 totals 13 residues. Trimming left V 2 bases short and J 2 bases short, with 6 bases between. Germline V gene data show CDR1 as LNHNV and CDR2 as YYDKDF (reference sequence).

In its sample, this clone was seen once. This chain uses TRBV19 with TRBJ2-5, with TRBD1 identical over 9 bases. The CDR3 extends over 15 amino acids. The V gene end was trimmed by 6 bases and the J gene end by 3 bases; junction bases not matched to a gene: 8. Per germline, CDR1 LNHDA and CDR2 SQIVND (reference sequence). The CDR3 DNA reads TGTGCCAGTAGCCCTGCGGGACAGGGCAAAGAGACCCAGTACTTC. Translating gives CASSPAGQGKETQYF.

This chain joins TRBV6-1 and TRBJ1-1; D is uncertain. The CDR3 consists of 14 residues. Trimming shortened V by 1 base and J by 4 bases, and 10 bases separated the two germline ends. Germline CDR1 MNHNS, CDR2 SASEGT. CDR3 in DNA: TGTGCCAGCAGTGAAGAGGGTTTGGGCACTGAAGCTTTCTTT. It translates to CASSEEGLGTEAFF.

The chain couples TRBV7-2 to TRBJ1-1; D unresolved. V was shortened by 3 bases and J by 5 bases, with 13 bases between the two germline ends. CDR1 is SGHTA, CDR2 FQGNSA, per germline. The CDR3 runs 14 residues. The CDR3, as DNA: TGTGCCAGCAGCTTCGCGGCCGCGGGGACTGAAGCTTTCTTT. Encoded protein: CASSFAAAGTEAFF.

This chain joins TRBV2 and TRBJ2-7, with a weak D call TRBD1 (6 bases). This CDR3 region has 14 residues. Trimming shortened V by 6 bases and J by 3 bases, and 15 bases separated the two germline ends. Germline V CDR1 and CDR2: SNHLY, FYNNEI. The CDR3 nucleotides read TGTGCCAGCAGGACCGGACAGACAGGCTACGAGCAGTACTTC. This codes for CASRTGQTGYEQYF.

The chain carries TRBV28 and TRBJ1-2; D remains unclear. Germline values: CDR1 MDHEN, CDR2 SYDVKM. The V end was cut by 2 bases, the J end by 4 bases, with 5 bases between. This CDR3 comprises 12 residues. CDR3 loop: CASSLLSYGYTF. DNA of the CDR3: TGTGCCAGCAGTTTACTAAGCTATGGCTACACCTTC.

This clone has a single count. This chain joins TRBV28 and TRBJ1-5; D unresolved. Germline V gene data show CDR1 as MDHEN and CDR2 as SYDVKM. V was clipped by 7 bases and J by 6 bases, with 16 bases between them. This CDR3 has 14 amino acids. CDR3 amino acids: CASKPGGVSQPQHF. The CDR3 DNA follows: TGTGCCAGCAAACCGGGAGGAGTGAGTCAGCCCCAGCATTTT.